The next 4 T cell receptor beta chains were all read from a single sample in a study of cytomegalovirus exposure and HLA in healthy donors. The method was immunoSEQ multiplex PCR; TCRdb's version includes in-frame clones alone and lacks a portion of them. The sample holds 250,000 to 350,000 clones; roughly 90% are singletons and the top ten take approximately 0.94%. What was sequenced was PBMCs. Source of these receptors: a woman under 30 in good health and CMV-seronegative.

This chain links TRBV5-1 with TRBJ1-1; TRBD1 matches at 7 bases. The CDR3 has 17 amino acids. With V trimmed by 4 bases and J by 4 bases, 16 bases remained unmatched. CDR1 SGHRS and CDR2 YFSETQ come from the germline V gene. For the CDR3, the DNA is TGCGCCAGCAGCGCCGGGACAGAGGGCTCCCGTGGCACTGAAGCTTTCTTT. Translated, it gives CASSAGTEGSRGTEAFF.

This clone showed up just once. V is TRBV5-4 and J is TRBJ2-2; TRBD2 aligns across 12 bases. The CDR3 consists of 19 residues. The germline V gene encodes CDR1 SGHNT and CDR2 YYREEE (reference sequence). V was clipped by 1 base and J by 5 bases; unmatched bases: 12. CDR3 coding DNA: TGTGCCAGCAGCTTGTTGGCTAGCGGGAGGGCCAGGGGGACCGGGGAGCTGTTTTTT. Translation: CASSLLASGRARGTGELFF.

The V gene is TRBV27, the J gene TRBJ2-1; TRBD2 agrees at 8 bases. Germline values: CDR1 MNHEY, CDR2 SMNVEV (reference sequence). The CDR3 spans 16 residues. The V and J ends lost 0 bases and 6 bases, in that order; junction bases with no gene match: 7. CDR3 sequence: CASSLSLSGTSNEQFF. CDR3 bases: TGTGCCAGCAGTTTATCCCTGTCCGGGACTAGCAATGAGCAGTTCTTC.

This clone has only one observation. The rearrangement uses TRBV6-5 and TRBJ2-3; 12 positions match TRBD2. Germline V gene lookup returns CDR1 MNHEY and CDR2 SVGAGI. The length of the CDR3 is 14 residues. V shed 6 bases and J 6 bases; nucleotides not matched to a gene: 4. CDR3 protein: CASSRLAGDDTQYF. CDR3 nucleotides: TGTGCCAGCAGCCGACTAGCGGGAGATGATACGCAGTATTTT.